This T cell receptor beta chain is drawn from a study of blood T cell repertoires in COVID-19. TCRdb's table, derived via immunoSEQ multiplex PCR, lists solely in-frame clones and lacks some. The sample shows 100,000 to 150,000 clones, about 83% of them seen only once. The CDR3 contains 15 residues. The ends were cut back, 1 base at V and 0 bases at J, with 7 bases in the middle. CDR1 is LNHDA and CDR2 is SQIVND in the germline V gene (reference sequence). The genes are TRBV19 and TRBJ1-3; maybe TRBD1 (5 bases). The source material was peripheral blood. This TCR was sampled from a man older than 75 with active or convalescent COVID-19. The CDR3 bases are TGTGCCAGTAGTATAGGAGACAGCTCTGGAAACACCATATATTTT. Amino acids: CASSIGDSSGNTIYF.